Reported below is one TCR beta chain. Its antigen is currently unknown. Produced via immunoSEQ multiplex PCR; TCRdb's table is partial and in-frame only. The sample shows 90,000 to 120,000 clones, less than 95% of them seen only once. The CDR3 totals 18 residues. Germline V gene lookup returns CDR1 SGHTA and CDR2 FQGTGA. V trimming: 0 bases; J trimming: 2 bases; junction bases outside the gene matches: 11. The data were taken from a study of OX40 agonist ivuxolimab in advanced cancers. On the study more broadly: One patient with hepatocellular carcinoma and two with cutaneous melanoma, three in all, had partial responses. Study outcomes and limitations: Low normalized T-cell clonal expansion also characterized some of the nonresponders. The study found that CD8+ T cells averaged more expanded clones than CD4+.

Autoimmune disease history or systemic immunosuppression excluded patients. The sequence was obtained from an adult with an advanced solid tumor such as melanoma, head and neck, liver or kidney cancer. The chain couples TRBV7-3 to TRBJ2-3; the match to TRBD2 covers 7 bases. The specimen comprised CD4+ or CD8+ T cells sorted from blood, sampled in a trial of the OX40 agonist ivuxolimab. CDR3 sequence: CASSLTPPLAVLTDTQYF. The CDR3 DNA is TGTGCCAGCAGCTTAACGCCCCCGCTAGCGGTCCTCACAGATACGCAGTATTTT.